Given below is one T cell receptor beta chain in context. Other DNA sequences in the same sample also yield this CDR3. This entry comes from a study of cytomegalovirus exposure and HLA in healthy donors. V shed 0 bases and J shed 8 bases, with 11 bases lying between them. Germline V gives CDR1 SGHRS, CDR2 YFSETQ. The CDR3 has 13 residues. A multiplex PCR was run with 60 Vbeta primers and 13 Jbeta primers. The repertoire was sequenced with immunoSEQ multiplex PCR; TCRdb's copy has only in-frame clones and lacks some. The table includes approximately 120,000 clones, about three quarters detected once. The sequenced material came from PBMCs. This clonotype originated in a woman aged 35 to 49 in good health and CMV-seronegative. J is TRBJ1-2 and V is TRBV5-1; a weak D match, TRBD1 (5 bases). The CDR3 loop reads CASSLGGGYGYTF. In nucleotides, the CDR3 is TGCGCCAGCAGCTTGGGGGGCGGCTACGGCTACACCTTC.